The 8 T cell receptor beta chains below all came from one sample that was sequenced in a study of identifying expanded T cells in peripheral blood. Sequenced by immunoSEQ multiplex PCR; TCRdb stores in-frame clones only, minus some. The table shows 84,000 or so clones, with approximately 90% occurring only once. Sequences were obtained from blood. The receptors shown here come from a person aged 18 to 70 in good health.

This clone has a single count. The rearrangement joins TRBV10-3 to TRBJ2-6; D gene uncertain. This CDR3 comprises 15 residues. Trimming shortened V by 5 bases and J by 0 bases, and 8 bases separated the two germline ends. The V gene's germline CDR1 is ENHRY and CDR2 SYGVKD. CDR3 DNA sequence: TGTGCCATCAGTCCTCTGGACTCTGGGGCCAACGTCCTGACTTTC. Translation: CAISPLDSGANVLTF.

The chain is built from TRBV7-9 and TRBJ1-2; 11 nucleotides match TRBD1. CDR1 SEHNR and CDR2 FQNEAQ come from the germline V gene (reference sequence). J was trimmed by 2 bases and V by 4 bases; bases with no gene match: 3. There are 15 residues in the CDR3. The CDR3 DNA reads as TGTGCCAGCAGCTCTAGGGACAGGGGGAACTATGGCTACACCTTC. Amino acids: CASSSRDRGNYGYTF. Full variable domain (remainder filled in from reference TRBV7-9 and TRBJ1-2): DTGVSQNPRHKITKRGQNVTFRCDPISEHNRLYWYRQTLGQGPEFLTYFQNEAQLEKSRLLSDRFSAERPKGSFSTLEIQRTEQGDSAMYLCASSSRDRGNYGYTFGSGTRLTVV.

V gene TRBV30 combines with J gene TRBJ2-3; the match to TRBD2 covers 11 bases. The CDR3 has 17 residues. J was trimmed by 4 bases and V by 2 bases; bases with no gene match: 11. In germline, CDR1 is GTSNPN, CDR2 SVGIG (reference sequence). CDR3 residues: CAWSTGFSGGASDTQYF. The CDR3 DNA reads TGTGCCTGGAGTACGGGGTTTAGCGGGGGGGCCTCAGATACGCAGTATTTT.

V and J are TRBV7-9 and TRBJ1-1, with D uncertain. This CDR3 is 13 amino acids long. Trimming shortened V by 3 bases and J by 1 base, and 6 bases separated the two germline ends. CDR1 SEHNR and CDR2 FQNEAQ come from the germline V gene (reference sequence). The CDR3 region is CASSFGANTEAFF. The CDR3 region has the DNA TGTGCCAGCAGCTTTGGTGCGAACACTGAAGCTTTCTTT.

The chain is built from TRBV30 and TRBJ2-5; no firm D call. The CDR3 runs to 11 residues. The V gene lost 7 bases and the J gene lost 3 bases, with 9 bases spanning the gap. Germline CDR1 and CDR2: GTSNPN and SVGIG (reference sequence). CDR3 residues: CAYGLKETQYF. For the CDR3, the DNA is TGTGCCTACGGTCTAAAAGAGACCCAGTACTTC. The full variable domain, with the rest looked up from reference TRBV30 and TRBJ2-5, is SQTIHQWPATLVQPVGSPLSLECTVEGTSNPNLYWYRQAAGRGLQLLFYSVGIGQISSEVPQNLSASRPQDRQFILSSKKLLLSDSGFYLCAYGLKETQYFGPGTRLLVL.

The DNA for the CDR3 is TGTGCCAGCAGTGAAACGTGGGCCCTGTTTTTT. This encodes CASSETWALFF. The genes are TRBV2 and TRBJ1-4; D is uncertain. From germline, CDR1 is SNHLY and CDR2 FYNNEI. The CDR3 is 11 residues long. Trimming left V 2 bases short and J 14 bases short, with 9 bases between.

This clone was observed a single time. The chain employs TRBV5-4 and TRBJ2-2; 13 positions agree with TRBD2. V lost 0 bases, J lost 4 bases, and 0 bases stayed unmatched. This CDR3 contains 16 residues. Germline CDR1 reads SGHNT; CDR2 reads YYREEE (reference sequence). CDR3 amino acids: CASSLGLAGGTGELFF. The CDR3 DNA reads TGTGCCAGCAGCTTGGGACTAGCGGGGGGCACCGGGGAGCTGTTTTTT.

This sequence joins TRBV7-9 and TRBJ2-3; D not resolved. From germline, CDR1 is SEHNR and CDR2 FQNEAQ (reference sequence). V was clipped by 5 bases and J by 5 bases, with 5 bases between them. The CDR3 is 11 residues long. The CDR3 DNA reads as TGTGCCAGCAGCGAGTTAGATACGCAGTATTTT. Amino acids: CASSELDTQYF.